A single T cell receptor (beta chain) is shown here with its context. This clone was found once. Its antigen remains undetermined. No base qualities exist here, and no much larger clone lies one base off it. The CDR3 contains 14 residues, cysteine and phenylalanine counted. CDR3 DNA only is kept here, 42 bases in frame from base 1. Based on the germline V gene, the CDR1 and CDR2 sequences are SGHRS and YFSETQ. Trimming takes 1 base off V and 7 bases off J; junction bases not matched to a gene: 3. Library preparation was by the immunoSEQ multiplex PCR assay. In the authors' own workflow: A statistical classification framework was built to diagnose cytomegalovirus status from the catalog of TCR beta chain sequences. TCRdb re-hosts the immuneACCESS table, in-frame sequences only. Its copies lack some clones; in the studies checked, an unresolved V gene accounts for under half of them, and the cause for the rest is not known. V and J calls and clone size are those listed in that table; D and trimming were worked out from the DNA. The sample contains under 300,000 clones, approximately 86% of them found a single time. Around 1.2% of the sample is held by the ten biggest clonotypes.

This specimen comes from a study of cytomegalovirus exposure and HLA in healthy donors (dated 2017 in TCRdb). About the full investigation: The 550 to 750 repertoires of the first cohort and the roughly 120 validation repertoires were produced on the same platform, according to a later analysis. The aim of the study was to test whether cataloging public T cell receptors could identify signatures of past pathogen exposure. Along with the roughly 700-subject first cohort, a separate validation cohort of over 90 different subjects was used. To predict cytomegalovirus infection status, the study brought together high-throughput TCR immunosequencing, statistical association of individual TCRs with disease status, and machine learning. Study-level results and caveats: The classifier was reported to diagnose cytomegalovirus status with high specificity and sensitivity in both the original and validation cohorts. A later analysis had no HLA typing for the validation cohort, so co-occurrence there was scored across all 120 repertoires. In the study, 150 to 200 TCR beta chains were listed as associated with cytomegalovirus. Of the cluster scores, roughly 93% were above 0 in a later analysis, which found that TCRs clustered in the first cohort also tended to co-occur in the 120 validation repertoires. In vitro tests confirmed that three of the cytomegalovirus-associated TCR beta chains recognize cytomegalovirus antigens. According to the authors, the approach could potentially be generalized to other disease states and immunological phenotypes. Most TCR sequences were observed very rarely across donors, whereas some public TCRs were present in many individuals.

Donors formed part of the validation cohort, which comprised 95 to 150 subjects and was distinct from the first cohort of under 750 subjects. Source material: PBMCs. The TCR originated in a woman aged 30 to 39 in good health and CMV-seropositive. The chain is assembled from TRBV5-1 and TRBJ2-4; 9 of the junction bases match TRBD2. The nucleotide sequence is given as TGCGCCAGCAGCTTGTCTAGCGGGATCAACATTCAGTACTTC. Its product reads: CASSLSSGINIQYF.